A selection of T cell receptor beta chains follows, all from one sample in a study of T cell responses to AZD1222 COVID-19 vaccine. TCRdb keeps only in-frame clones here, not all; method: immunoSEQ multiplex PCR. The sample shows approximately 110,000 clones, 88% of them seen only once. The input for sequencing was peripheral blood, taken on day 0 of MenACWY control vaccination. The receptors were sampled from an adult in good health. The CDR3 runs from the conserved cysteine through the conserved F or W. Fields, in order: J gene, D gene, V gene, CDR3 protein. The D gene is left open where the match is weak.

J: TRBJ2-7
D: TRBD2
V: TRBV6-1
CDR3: CASSEWTSNEQYF

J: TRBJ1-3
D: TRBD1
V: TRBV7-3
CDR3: CASSQGDGNTIYF

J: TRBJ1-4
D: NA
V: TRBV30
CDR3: CAWDRGGEKLFF

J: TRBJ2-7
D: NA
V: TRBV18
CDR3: CASSPRAGSYEQYF

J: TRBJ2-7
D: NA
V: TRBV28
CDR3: CASSFSFGQGSYEQYF

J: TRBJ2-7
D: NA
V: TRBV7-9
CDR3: CASSPGVNEQYF

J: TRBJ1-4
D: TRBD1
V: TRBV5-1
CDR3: CASSTLQGANEKLFF

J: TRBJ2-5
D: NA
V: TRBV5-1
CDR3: CASSIPGRVETQYF

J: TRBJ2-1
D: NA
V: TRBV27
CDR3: CASSHSYNEQFF

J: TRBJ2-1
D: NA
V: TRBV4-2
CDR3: CASSLDRGEQFF

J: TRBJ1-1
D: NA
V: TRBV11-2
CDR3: CASTRIAGGETEAFF

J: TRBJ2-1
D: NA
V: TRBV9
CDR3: CASRDPGRGDEQFF

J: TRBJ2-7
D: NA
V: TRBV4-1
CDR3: CASSQRTESYEQYF

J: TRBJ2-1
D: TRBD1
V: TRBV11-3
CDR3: CASSLWQGDHEQFF

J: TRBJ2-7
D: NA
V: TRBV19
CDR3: CASSVRLATSEQYF

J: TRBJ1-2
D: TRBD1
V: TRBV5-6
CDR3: CASNLQAGGAYGYTF

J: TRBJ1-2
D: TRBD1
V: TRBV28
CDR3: CASSPLGTGVGYTF

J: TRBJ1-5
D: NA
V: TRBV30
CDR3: CAWSVQGAQPQHF

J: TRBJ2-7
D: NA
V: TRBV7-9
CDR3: CASSLSSFSYEQYF

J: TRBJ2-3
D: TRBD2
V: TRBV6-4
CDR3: CASSDEAGGPRDTQYF

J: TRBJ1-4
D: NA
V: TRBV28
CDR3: CATQGRSEKLFF

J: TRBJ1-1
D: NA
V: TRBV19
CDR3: CASSIFPDTEAFF

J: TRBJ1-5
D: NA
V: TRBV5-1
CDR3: CASSLDGASNQPQHF

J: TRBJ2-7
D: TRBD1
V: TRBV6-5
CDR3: CASSTGTGAYEQYF

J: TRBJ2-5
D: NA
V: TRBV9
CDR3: CASSVDHGGLGETQYF

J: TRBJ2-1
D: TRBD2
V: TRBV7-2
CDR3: CASSLRTSGYNEQFF

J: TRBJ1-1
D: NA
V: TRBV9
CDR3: CASSVVDSGNTEAFF

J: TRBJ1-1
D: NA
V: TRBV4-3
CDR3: CASSQEMVGYTEAFF

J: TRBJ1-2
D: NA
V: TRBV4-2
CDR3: CASSPGPQAGENYGYTF